This T cell receptor (beta chain) was recovered during a study of cytomegalovirus exposure and HLA in healthy donors. At the level of the study: Tens of millions of unique TCR sequences came from HLA-typed donors in an early release.

The primer mix had 60 Vbeta and 13 Jbeta primers. Assay: immunoSEQ multiplex PCR; the TCRdb copy retains only in-frame clones and omits some. In the table there are some 77,000 clones, around 80% of which are singletons. This TCR was sampled from a man aged 30-40 years in good health and CMV-seronegative. The sequencing input was PBMCs.

The CDR3 protein is CASSLGTGGKSPLHF. CDR3 bases: TGCGCCAGCAGCTTAGGGACAGGGGGCAAATCACCCCTCCACTTT. The rearrangement links TRBV5-1 to TRBJ1-6; 12 bases match TRBD1. The germline V gene has CDR1 SGHRS and CDR2 YFSETQ. There are 15 residues in the CDR3. V shed 2 bases, J shed 10 bases, and the junction held 4 bases outside the gene matches.